The 10 T cell receptor beta chains listed next were all sequenced from one sample in a study of cytomegalovirus exposure and HLA in healthy donors. The primer mix had 60 Vbeta and 13 Jbeta primers. TCRdb's table, derived via immunoSEQ multiplex PCR, lists solely in-frame clones and lacks some. This table holds 150,000 to 200,000 clones, roughly three quarters found once. Input material: PBMCs. The receptors derive from a woman aged 45-60 years in good health and CMV-seropositive.

The chain employs TRBV7-3 and TRBJ2-1, with 9 bases aligning to TRBD1. The CDR3 consists of 17 residues. The V segment lost 4 bases and the J segment 9 bases; nucleotides outside the gene matches: 16. Germline values: CDR1 SGHTA, CDR2 FQGTGA. The CDR3 DNA follows: TGTGCCAGCAGCTCTTCCTCCGGGACAGGGCACGGGGGTGAGCAGTTCTTC. Translation: CASSSSSGTGHGGEQFF.

This rearrangement joins TRBV6-1 to TRBJ1-6, with TRBD1 as a possible D gene (6 bases). Per the germline V gene, CDR1 is MNHNS and CDR2 is SASEGT. V was pared by 6 bases and J by 7 bases, with 13 bases between. This CDR3 is 14 amino acids long. In DNA, the CDR3 is TGTGCCAGCAGCAAGGGGGGGCTAAATTCACCCCTCCACTTT. It yields the protein CASSKGGLNSPLHF.

This chain connects TRBV6-6 to TRBJ1-1; D is ambiguous. The CDR3 extends over 11 amino acids. V lost 7 bases, J lost 8 bases, and 11 bases lay in between. Germline CDR1 is MNHNY and CDR2 is SVGAGI (reference sequence). CDR3 sequence: CASTRSSEAFF. As DNA, the CDR3 is TGTGCCAGCACCCGAAGCTCCGAAGCTTTCTTT.

The CDR3: CASSEVGRYNEQFF. The CDR3 nucleotides read TGTGCCAGCAGTGAAGTCGGCAGGTACAATGAGCAGTTCTTC. This chain connects TRBV2 to TRBJ2-1; D unresolved. This CDR3 is built from 14 residues. The V end was cut by 1 base, the J end by 4 bases, with 8 bases between. Germline V CDR1 and CDR2: SNHLY, FYNNEI.

The V gene is TRBV6-1, the J gene TRBJ2-6; D is uncertain. Per the germline V gene, CDR1 is MNHNS and CDR2 is SASEGT. The V gene lost 6 bases and the J gene lost 3 bases, with 6 bases spanning the gap. The CDR3 runs to 13 residues. The CDR3 loop reads CASSLGGANVLTF. CDR3 nucleotides: TGTGCCAGCAGCCTCGGTGGGGCCAACGTCCTGACTTTC.

This clone was counted a single time. The chain uses TRBV30 and TRBJ2-1, with 11 bases matching TRBD2. The CDR3 has 14 amino acids. V lost 3 bases, J lost 7 bases, and 5 bases stayed unmatched. Germline CDR1 and CDR2: GTSNPN and SVGIG (reference sequence). Here the CDR3 DNA reads TGTGCCTGGAGAACTAGCGGGGGTCGGAATGAGCAGTTCTTC. This translates into CAWRTSGGRNEQFF.

Regarding this clone: The same CDR3 is also encoded by other DNA sequences in this sample. The J gene is TRBJ2-3, the V gene TRBV5-1, with D tentatively TRBD2 (6 bases). The CDR3 is 15 amino acids. Germline CDR1 and CDR2: SGHRS and YFSETQ. V gave up 1 base and J gave up 3 bases, with 12 bases separating them. CDR3 in amino acids: CASSLSTAGTDTQYF. The CDR3 DNA is TGCGCCAGCAGCTTGAGCACGGCGGGAACAGATACGCAGTATTTT. The variable domain in full, with the rest retrieved from reference TRBV5-1 and TRBJ2-3, is KAGVTQTPRYLIKTRGQQVTLSCSPISGHRSVSWYQQTPGQGLQFLFEYFSETQRNKGNFPGRFSGRQFSNSRSEMNVSTLELGDSALYLCASSLSTAGTDTQYFGPGTRLTVL.

The chain employs TRBV11-2 and TRBJ2-7, with D possibly being TRBD1 (5 bases). The CDR3 consists of 15 residues. Trimming pared 4 bases from V and 2 bases from J, leaving 15 bases between. Germline V lookup: CDR1 SGHAT, CDR2 FQNNGV. CDR3 nucleotides: TGTGCCAGCAGCTCGAGACAGAAGGCGACCTACGAGCAGTACTTC. This sequence encodes CASSSRQKATYEQYF.

This sequence joins TRBV9 and TRBJ2-1, with D perhaps TRBD2 (5 bases). Germline CDR1 SGDLS, CDR2 YYNGEE. The ends were cut back, 0 bases at V and 7 bases at J, with 11 bases in the middle. The CDR3 extends over 14 amino acids. The CDR3 nucleotides read TGTGCCAGCAGCGTAGAGCCCGGGATTAATGAGCAGTTCTTC. It yields the protein CASSVEPGINEQFF.

V and J are TRBV10-1 and TRBJ2-3; 8 bases align to TRBD1. The germline CDR1 and CDR2 sequences are WNHNN and SYGVQD (reference sequence). This CDR3 is 13 amino acids long. The ends lost 6 bases at V and 5 bases at J; junction bases unmatched: 4. CDR3 coding DNA: TGCGCCAGCAGCTCCGGACAGGGAGATACGCAGTATTTT. It is translated as CASSSGQGDTQYF.